The 26 T cell receptor beta chains presented below share a single source sample, sequenced in a study of blood T cell repertoires in COVID-19 (dated by TCRdb to the early 2020s). Libraries came from the immunoSEQ multiplex PCR assay. Here the immuneACCESS table is served through TCRdb, limited to in-frame sequences with V and J called. Missing clones are a known gap in these copies; in checked studies unresolved V genes cover under half, and the rest lacks a known reason. For this sample the table gives 35,000 to 45,000 clones, of which roughly 92% were detected only once. Under 0.4% of the sample is held by the ten biggest clonotypes. The sequenced sample consisted of peripheral blood. Receptor source: a man aged 50 to 59 with COVID-19, enrolled during active disease.

V usage is TRBV13 and J usage is TRBJ1-1, with 9 bases matching TRBD1. The CDR3 has 15 residues. V lost 5 bases to trimming and J lost 5 bases; unmatched junction nucleotides: 9. Germline V gene data show CDR1 as PRHDT and CDR2 as FYEKMQ (reference sequence). In nucleotides, the CDR3 is TGTGCCAGCAGCATAACAGGGGGCGCGGGGACTGAAGCTTTCTTT. Translating it yields CASSITGGAGTEAFF.

This chain uses TRBV27 with TRBJ1-1; weak D call: TRBD1 (5 bases). The V gene's germline CDR1 is MNHEY and CDR2 SMNVEV (reference sequence). The CDR3 has 14 amino acids. V lost 7 bases, J lost 0 bases, and 12 bases lay in between. CDR3: CASTGGNMNTEAFF. Here the CDR3 DNA reads TGTGCCAGCACCGGGGGGAACATGAACACTGAAGCTTTCTTT.

The V and J genes are TRBV11-1 and TRBJ2-5; TRBD2 matches at 9 bases. CDR1 is SGHAT, CDR2 FQDESV, per germline (reference sequence). The trim removed 2 bases at V and 5 bases at J, leaving 0 bases unmatched. The CDR3 extends over 13 amino acids. The CDR3 spells CASSLSGRETQYF. The CDR3 coding sequence is TGTGCCAGCAGCTTAAGCGGGAGGGAGACCCAGTACTTC.

The chain combines TRBV25-1 with TRBJ1-1; no definite D call. This CDR3 has 14 residues. CDR1 is MGHDK and CDR2 is SYGVNS in the germline V gene. With 0 bases removed from V and 2 bases from J, the gap between germline ends came to 7 bases. CDR3 region: CASSEYAANTEAFF. CDR3 DNA sequence: TGTGCCAGCAGTGAATACGCGGCTAACACTGAAGCTTTCTTT.

The chain uses TRBV9 and TRBJ2-3, with 11 positions matching TRBD2. This CDR3 contains 16 residues. V shed 3 bases and J 5 bases; nucleotides not matched to a gene: 8. Germline CDR1 and CDR2: SGDLS and YYNGEE. CDR3 coding DNA: TGTGCCAGCAGCGCCTCTTTAGCGGGAGGGGAAGATACGCAGTATTTT. Amino acid sequence: CASSASLAGGEDTQYF. The complete variable domain, with remaining parts taken from reference TRBV9 and TRBJ2-3, reads DSGVTQTPKHLITATGQRVTLRCSPRSGDLSVYWYQQSLDQGLQFLIQYYNGEERAKGNILERFSAQQFPDLHSELNLSSLELGDSALYFCASSASLAGGEDTQYFGPGTRLTVL.

The chain has TRBV15 and TRBJ2-1; D gene ambiguous. From germline, CDR1 is LNHNV and CDR2 YYDKDF (reference sequence). This CDR3 has 17 residues. Trimming left V 1 base short and J 6 bases short, with 19 bases between. The CDR3 region has the DNA TGTGCCACCAGCAGAGCCCTCTTAGAATACCTAGGCAATGAGCAGTTCTTC. Amino acids: CATSRALLEYLGNEQFF.

The rearrangement joins TRBV6-5 to TRBJ1-5; D remains unclear. With 8 bases removed from V and 4 bases from J, the gap between germline ends came to 12 bases. Per germline, CDR1 MNHEY and CDR2 SVGAGI. This CDR3 comprises 13 residues. CDR3 sequence reads: CASLGRTNQPQHF. The CDR3 DNA follows: TGTGCCAGCTTAGGCAGGACTAATCAGCCCCAGCATTTT.

The chain carries TRBV19 and TRBJ2-7; 10 bases align to TRBD1. Trimming removed 4 bases from V and 5 bases from J; junction bases left unmatched: 5. The length of the CDR3 is 14 residues. Germline V lookup: CDR1 LNHDA, CDR2 SQIVND (reference sequence). CDR3 sequence reads: CASSKGDRGNEQYF. The CDR3 DNA reads as TGTGCCAGTAGTAAGGGGGACAGGGGAAACGAGCAGTACTTC.

The genes are TRBV29-1 and TRBJ2-7; TRBD1 is a possible D gene (6 bases). CDR1 is SQVTM and CDR2 is ANQGSEA in the germline V gene. The CDR3 length is 15 residues. Trimming removed 7 bases at V and 3 bases at J, with 22 bases between. CDR3 protein: CSAWRWGQGNYEQYF. Here the CDR3 DNA reads TGCAGCGCTTGGCGGTGGGGGCAGGGAAACTACGAGCAGTACTTC.

V is TRBV19 and J is TRBJ2-5; a possible D gene is TRBD1 (7 bases). The CDR3 is 14 amino acids. From germline, CDR1 is LNHDA and CDR2 SQIVND (reference sequence). Between the trimmed V and J ends, which lost 3 bases and 5 bases, there was a span of 13 bases. CDR3 amino acids: CASSMRDRRETQYF. The CDR3 nucleotides are TGTGCCAGTAGTATGCGGGACAGACGTGAGACCCAGTACTTC.

V usage is TRBV29-1 and J usage is TRBJ2-7; TRBD1 matches at 10 bases. The CDR3 totals 14 residues. The germline CDR1 and CDR2 sequences are SQVTM and ANQGSEA. Germline trimming cut 4 bases from V and 4 bases from J; bases unmatched to any gene: 7. The CDR3 bases are TGCAGCGTTGTACGACAGGGGGCGGGATACGAGCAGTACTTC. This codes for CSVVRQGAGYEQYF.

This clone was seen just once. Mismatch with germline at one junction end may stem from a read error. V is TRBV18 and J is TRBJ1-1; D possibly corresponds to TRBD1 (6 bases). Germline V gives CDR1 KGHSH, CDR2 LQKENI. The CDR3 has 12 amino acids. CDR3 residues: CASSQRDTEAFF. DNA for the CDR3: TGTGCCAGCTCACAGCGGGACACCGAAGCTTTCTTT.

The sample holds a few counts of this clone. The genes are TRBV30 and TRBJ1-1; tentative D call: TRBD1 (5 bases). CDR3 length equals 15 residues. The germline V gene encodes CDR1 GTSNPN and CDR2 SVGIG (reference sequence). Trimming removed 2 bases at V and 2 bases at J, with 15 bases between. In nucleotides, the CDR3 is TGTGCCTGGAGTACAGGCCCGGCGGGAAACACTGAAGCTTTCTTT. Protein sequence: CAWSTGPAGNTEAFF.

This clone was recorded once. This chain uses TRBV6-2 or TRBV6-3 with TRBJ1-6, with 7 bases that match TRBD1. In germline, CDR1 is MNHEY, CDR2 SVGEGT. V dropped 4 bases and J dropped 7; count of bases not matched to a gene: 4. CDR3 length: 14 amino acids. CDR3 sequence reads: CASSFDRVNSPLHF. CDR3 coding DNA: TGTGCCAGCAGTTTCGACAGGGTCAATTCACCCCTCCACTTT.

The chain carries TRBV9 and TRBJ2-7, with no clear D. CDR1 and CDR2 from the germline V gene are SGDLS and YYNGEE. V was pared by 4 bases and J by 5 bases, with 19 bases between. The CDR3 extends over 15 amino acids. The CDR3 DNA is TGTGCCAGCAGCCCTTATGGCGGTAGGAGCGACGAGCAGTACTTC. This codes for CASSPYGGRSDEQYF.

This chain joins TRBV2 and TRBJ2-5; 8 bases fit TRBD1. The V gene end was trimmed by 6 bases and the J gene end by 5 bases; junction bases not matched to a gene: 11. Germline loops: CDR1 SNHLY, CDR2 FYNNEI. This CDR3 has 15 residues. CDR3 nucleotides: TGTGCCAGCAGCTCGGACAGGGCGCCCCCGGAGACCCAGTACTTC. It specifies CASSSDRAPPETQYF.

This clone has a single count. The V gene is TRBV18, the J gene TRBJ2-5; 8 nucleotides match TRBD1. The CDR3 totals 15 residues. CDR1 is KGHSH and CDR2 is LQKENI in the germline V gene. The V gene end was trimmed by 4 bases and the J gene end by 2 bases; junction bases not matched to a gene: 6. The CDR3 protein is CASSRTGNRQETQYF. DNA of the CDR3: TGTGCCAGCTCACGGACAGGGAACCGTCAAGAGACCCAGTACTTC.

This clone was seen only a few times. The V call is TRBV10-1, the J call TRBJ2-7; 9 positions agree with TRBD1. CDR3 size: 14 residues. Trimming cost V 4 bases and J 7 bases; bases outside gene matches: 8. Germline V lookup: CDR1 WNHNN, CDR2 SYGVQD (reference sequence). CDR3 in amino acids: CASSVGQGGGEQYF. The CDR3 nucleotides read TGCGCCAGCAGTGTGGGACAGGGCGGTGGGGAGCAGTACTTC.

The chain carries TRBV19 and TRBJ1-6, with D possibly matching TRBD1 (6 bases). The CDR3 extends over 17 amino acids. The germline V gene encodes CDR1 LNHDA and CDR2 SQIVND (reference sequence). Trimming shortened V by 8 bases and J by 0 bases, and 17 bases separated the two germline ends. DNA of the CDR3: TGTGCCAGTGAGGAACAGGGTGATAGCTCCTATAATTCACCCCTCCACTTT. Residues: CASEEQGDSSYNSPLHF.

The chain has TRBV5-4 and TRBJ1-1; 7 nucleotides line up with TRBD1. Germline loops: CDR1 SGHNT, CDR2 YYREEE (reference sequence). V shed 2 bases and J 4 bases; nucleotides not matched to a gene: 8. The CDR3 covers 15 residues. The CDR3: CASSLNRGSTTEAFF. CDR3 nucleotides: TGTGCCAGCAGCTTAAACAGGGGATCGACCACTGAAGCTTTCTTT.

This sequence joins TRBV7-6 and TRBJ2-5, with a tentative D call TRBD2 (5 bases). V gave up 5 bases and J gave up 2 bases, with 12 bases separating them. CDR1 is SGHVS and CDR2 is FNYEAQ in the germline V gene. The CDR3 totals 14 residues. CDR3 nucleotides: TGTGCCAGCAGCACAGAGGGTCTACAAGAGACCCAGTACTTC. Its protein product is CASSTEGLQETQYF. Based on the CDR3 plus reference TRBV7-6 and TRBJ2-5, the full variable domain is GAGVSQSPRYKVTKRGQDVALRCDPISGHVSLYWYRQALGQGPEFLTYFNYEAQQDKSGLPNDRFSAERPEGSISTLTIQRTEQRDSAMYRCASSTEGLQETQYFGPGTRLLVL.

V usage is TRBV4-1 and J usage is TRBJ2-1; 8 bases agree with TRBD2. The V gene end was trimmed by 2 bases and the J gene end by 3 bases; junction bases not matched to a gene: 15. Per germline, CDR1 MGHRA and CDR2 YSYEKL. The CDR3 is 19 residues long. CDR3 sequence: CASSQYLRRLLAGYNEQFF. The CDR3 nucleotides read TGCGCCAGCAGCCAATACCTACGCCGGCTGCTAGCGGGCTACAATGAGCAGTTCTTC.

This clone is a singleton in its sample. V is TRBV14 and J is TRBJ1-1, with D tentatively TRBD1 (5 bases). The CDR3 sequence is 15 residues long. Germline assignment: CDR1 SGHDN and CDR2 FVKESK. V was pared by 2 bases and J by 0 bases, with 10 bases between. This chain's CDR3 is CASSQHQGLNTEAFF. The CDR3 coding sequence is TGTGCCAGCAGCCAACACCAGGGCTTGAACACTGAAGCTTTCTTT.

This chain uses TRBV7-2 with TRBJ1-4; 7 bases line up with TRBD1. CDR1 SGHTA and CDR2 FQGNSA come from the germline V gene. The CDR3 spans 15 residues. Losses at the gene ends were 5 bases for V and 8 bases for J; bases not matched to a gene: 11. The DNA for the CDR3 is TGTGCCAGCAGCCTCCGGACAGGAGAGCCGGAAAAACTGTTTTTT. It translates to CASSLRTGEPEKLFF.

The chain employs TRBV5-4 and TRBJ2-3, with 12 bases identical to TRBD2. Germline CDR1 is SGHNT and CDR2 is YYREEE (reference sequence). The CDR3 contains 16 residues. The V segment lost 0 bases and the J segment 2 bases; nucleotides outside the gene matches: 1. DNA of the CDR3: TGTGCCAGCAGCTTGGGACTAGCGGGAGTCACAGATACGCAGTATTTT. Its protein product is CASSLGLAGVTDTQYF.

This rearrangement joins TRBV7-9 to TRBJ2-7; D remains unclear. V lost 4 bases and J lost 1, with 5 bases in between. CDR3 size: 12 residues. Germline V gives CDR1 SEHNR, CDR2 FQNEAQ (reference sequence). The chain's CDR3 is CASSSLSYEQYF. CDR3 nucleotides: TGTGCCAGCAGCTCCTTATCCTACGAGCAGTACTTC.